This T cell receptor beta chain was retrieved from a study of T-cell reconstitution after alpha-beta-depleted transplantation in children. Trimming left V 4 bases short and J 4 bases short, with 16 bases between. The CDR3 runs to 15 residues. Germline loops: CDR1 LNHDA, CDR2 SQIVND (reference sequence). Comment on this clonotype: Its antigen is unknown.

Study outcomes and limitations: Surviving recipient T cells and thymic progenitors produced the high day-60 TCRbeta diversity seen in some patients. It was newly produced T cells that mostly accounted for T-cell counts and diversity one year after transplant. After transplant, at about two months, alpha-beta T cells were reportedly derived from several hundred expanded graft clones.

As it was prepared, the TCRbeta library received unique molecular identifiers. TCRdb redid the calling of the PCR reads with MiXCR, one entry per CDR3 protein. The sample lists about 300,000 distinct CDR3 sequences; 6% to 10% were seen once. The J gene is TRBJ1-2, the V gene TRBV19; no firm D call. Sequenced material: peripheral blood, taken 360 days after TCRalphabeta/CD19-depleted stem cell transplant. The source is a female patient between 2 and 10 years old who had a stem cell transplant for Fanconi anemia, so the T cells may come from the graft donor. CDR3 protein: CASSTPGKTIYGYTF. As DNA, the CDR3 is TGTGCCAGTAGTACCCCCGGGAAGACGATCTATGGCTACACCTTC.